These 20 T cell receptor beta chains were sequenced from one sample in a study of blood T cell repertoires in COVID-19 (dated by TCRdb to 2020 to 2022). Library prep was done by the immunoSEQ multiplex PCR assay. TCRdb holds this immuneACCESS table with in-frame rearrangements only. Some clones are missing; in checked studies, unresolved V genes explain under half, and the rest has no known cause. This sample holds some 170,000 clones; approximately 90% were observed only once. Of the sample, around 13% is held by the ten largest clones. Sequences were obtained from peripheral blood. The origin of the receptors is a woman in her seventies with COVID-19, enrolled during active disease.

This chain connects TRBV18 to TRBJ2-3; D ambiguous. The germline CDR1 and CDR2 sequences are KGHSH and LQKENI. Trimming left V 4 bases short and J 4 bases short, with 3 bases between. This CDR3 spans 11 amino acids. CDR3 loop: CASSQPDTQYF. The CDR3 DNA reads as TGTGCCAGCTCACAGCCAGATACGCAGTATTTT.

The chain is built from TRBV5-1 and TRBJ2-7; D may be TRBD1 (5 bases). CDR3 length: 15 amino acids. Per the germline V gene, CDR1 is SGHRS and CDR2 is YFSETQ. V lost 2 bases to trimming and J lost 4 bases, with 16 bases between them. As DNA, the CDR3 is TGCGCCAGCAGCTTAATTCCCGGACACCAGTACGAGCAGTACTTC. Protein product: CASSLIPGHQYEQYF.

The rearrangement joins TRBV9 to TRBJ2-7, with 9 positions matching TRBD1. The germline V gene encodes CDR1 SGDLS and CDR2 YYNGEE. The CDR3 totals 16 residues. V gave up 0 bases and J gave up 0 bases; unmatched junction bases: 4. For the CDR3, the DNA is TGTGCCAGCAGCGTAGGGGGGACAGGGAGCTCCTACGAGCAGTACTTC. This encodes CASSVGGTGSSYEQYF.

This clone came up a few times. The chain recombines TRBV15 with TRBJ1-1; D is ambiguous. The V end was cut by 1 base, the J end by 4 bases, with 13 bases between. Germline V lookup: CDR1 LNHNV, CDR2 YYDKDF (reference sequence). This CDR3 comprises 15 residues. The CDR3 protein is CATSRGTDRTTEAFF. CDR3 in DNA: TGTGCCACCAGCAGAGGAACAGACCGAACCACTGAAGCTTTCTTT.

Worth noting for this clone: The junction and the germline gene differ at one end; a read error may be behind it. This chain links TRBV7-7 with TRBJ2-1, with 8 bases fitting TRBD1. Germline loops: CDR1 SSHAT, CDR2 FNYEAQ (reference sequence). This CDR3 has 18 amino acids. CDR3 loop: CASSSTPLRRDRYNEQFF. The CDR3 DNA reads TGTGCTAGCAGCTCAACCCCCCTCCGCCGGGACAGGTACAATGAGCAGTTCTTC. Based on the CDR3 plus reference TRBV7-7 and TRBJ2-1, the full variable domain is GAGVSQSPRYKVTKRGQDVTLRCDPISSHATLYWYQQALGQGPEFLTYFNYEAQPDKSGLPSDRFSAERPEGSISTLTIQRTEQRDSAMYRCASSSTPLRRDRYNEQFFGPGTRLTVL.

This clone appeared once. The genes are TRBV7-3 and TRBJ2-2, with TRBD2 matching over 8 bases. This CDR3 has 18 amino acids. J gave up 2 bases and V 2 bases, and 10 bases lay outside the gene matches. The germline V gene has CDR1 SGHTA and CDR2 FQGTGA. In nucleotides, the CDR3 is TGTGCCAGCAGCTTACCGGGAAGAATAGCGGGAAACACCGGGGAGCTGTTTTTT. Amino acids: CASSLPGRIAGNTGELFF.

The chain recombines TRBV7-2 with TRBJ2-7; 9 bases align to TRBD2. The CDR3 sequence is 15 residues long. Germline lookup yields CDR1 SGHTA and CDR2 FQGNSA. V gave up 3 bases and J gave up 3 bases; unmatched junction bases: 6. CDR3 residues: CASSLSSGSFYEQYF. DNA of the CDR3: TGTGCCAGCAGCTTGAGTAGCGGGAGTTTCTACGAGCAGTACTTC.

V gene TRBV5-1 combines with J gene TRBJ2-5, with TRBD1 matching over 7 bases. The junction had 9 bases not matched to a gene; V was cut back by 5 bases and J by 2 bases. Germline V lookup: CDR1 SGHRS, CDR2 YFSETQ. This CDR3 has 15 residues. The CDR3 loop is CASRPTGTVQETQYF. The DNA for the CDR3 is TGCGCCAGCAGGCCGACCGGGACAGTTCAAGAGACCCAGTACTTC.

CDR3: CASSPTGLYNSPLHF. CDR3 bases: TGTGCCAGCAGCCCGACAGGGCTATACAATTCACCCCTCCACTTT. The chain combines TRBV27 with TRBJ1-6; 7 bases are a match to TRBD1. This CDR3 is 15 amino acids long. The germline V gene encodes CDR1 MNHEY and CDR2 SMNVEV (reference sequence). The junction had 9 bases not matched to a gene; V was cut back by 6 bases and J by 7 bases.

The chain couples TRBV6-5 to TRBJ2-2; D gene ambiguous. V was clipped by 6 bases and J by 3 bases, with 5 bases between them. The CDR3 runs to 12 residues. Looked up from germline, CDR1 is MNHEY and CDR2 is SVGAGI. The CDR3 spells CASSSYTGELFF. The CDR3 nucleotides read TGTGCCAGCAGCTCGTACACCGGGGAGCTGTTTTTT.

In DNA, the CDR3 is TGTGCCAGCAGCCGCGGACAGCCCGGGGAGCTGTTTTTT. Its translation is CASSRGQPGELFF. The rearrangement uses TRBV6-2 or TRBV6-3 and TRBJ2-2; TRBD1 is a possible D gene (6 bases). Between the trimmed V and J ends, which lost 6 bases and 6 bases, there was a span of 11 bases. This CDR3 region has 13 residues. Germline lookup yields CDR1 MNHEY and CDR2 SVGEGT.

The chain links TRBV28 to TRBJ1-2; TRBD1 matches 9 bases. The CDR3 covers 14 residues. The ends lost 6 bases at V and 7 bases at J; junction bases unmatched: 9. Per germline, CDR1 MDHEN and CDR2 SYDVKM. This CDR3 is CASRSQGAMGGYTF. For the CDR3, the DNA is TGTGCCAGCAGATCACAGGGGGCGATGGGTGGCTACACCTTC.

This rearrangement joins TRBV30 to TRBJ2-1; TRBD2 might be the D (6 bases). The CDR3 covers 14 residues. Germline V CDR1 and CDR2: GTSNPN, SVGIG (reference sequence). Between the trimmed V and J ends, which lost 2 bases and 10 bases, there was a span of 18 bases. The CDR3 DNA reads as TGTGCCTGGAGTCCAATCCTGACTAGACAGGAGCAGTTCTTC. It codes for CAWSPILTRQEQFF.

This clone came up a few times. This chain joins TRBV4-3 and TRBJ2-1, with 7 positions matching TRBD2. CDR1 is LGHNA and CDR2 is YSLEER in the germline V gene. The CDR3 is 15 residues long. V was clipped by 0 bases and J by 6 bases; unmatched bases: 5. CDR3 in amino acids: CASSQEGTGGNEQFF. CDR3 DNA: TGCGCCAGCAGCCAAGAAGGTACGGGAGGCAATGAGCAGTTCTTC.

The chain has TRBV3-1 (or the pseudogene TRBV3-2) and TRBJ1-2; 9 nucleotides align to TRBD1. The germline V gene encodes CDR1 LGHDT and CDR2 YNNKEL (reference sequence). The CDR3 covers 22 residues. V dropped 2 bases and J dropped 3; count of bases not matched to a gene: 25. In nucleotides, the CDR3 is TGTGCCAGCAGCCAAATCTTTTGGGGGTTCGAACCGGGACAGGGAAACTACTATGGCTACACCTTC. This translates into CASSQIFWGFEPGQGNYYGYTF.

The genes are TRBV7-2 and TRBJ2-2, with D perhaps TRBD1 (6 bases). CDR1 SGHTA and CDR2 FQGNSA come from the germline V gene. The CDR3 spans 16 residues. Trimming cost V 4 bases and J 1 base, with 13 bases left between them. The CDR3 bases are TGTGCCAGCAGCTCCTGGGGGCAGGGGAACACCGGGGAGCTGTTTTTT. Translation: CASSSWGQGNTGELFF.

This clone is a singleton in its sample. The chain is built from TRBV24-1 and TRBJ2-7; D is possibly TRBD2 (6 bases). This CDR3 comprises 12 residues. The V gene lost 2 bases and the J gene lost 7 bases, with 8 bases spanning the gap. CDR1 is KGHDR, CDR2 SFDVKD, per germline. CDR3 nucleotide sequence: TGTGCCACCAGTGATTGGGGGGTTGAGCAGTACTTC. Amino acid sequence: CATSDWGVEQYF.

This chain joins TRBV15 and TRBJ2-1, with 9 bases fitting TRBD2. CDR1 is LNHNV and CDR2 is YYDKDF in the germline V gene (reference sequence). Losses at the gene ends were 9 bases for V and 7 bases for J; bases not matched to a gene: 7. The CDR3 extends over 13 amino acids. The CDR3 reads CATAGGIRNEQFF. The CDR3 coding sequence is TGTGCCACAGCGGGAGGAATCAGGAATGAGCAGTTCTTC.

The rearrangement uses TRBV3-1 (or the pseudogene TRBV3-2) and TRBJ2-7; a weak D match, TRBD1 (6 bases). The CDR3 is 16 amino acids. Germline CDR1 LGHDT, CDR2 YNNKEL (reference sequence). V lost 4 bases and J 3 bases, leaving 19 bases between the germline ends. CDR3 sequence reads: CASSPRRGQGSYEQYF. DNA for the CDR3: TGTGCCAGCAGCCCCAGGAGAGGCCAGGGGAGCTACGAGCAGTACTTC.

V and J are TRBV18 and TRBJ1-1, with D perhaps TRBD1 (6 bases). V was shortened by 3 bases and J by 0 bases, with 17 bases between the two germline ends. CDR3 length: 17 residues. The V gene's germline CDR1 is KGHSH and CDR2 LQKENI. CDR3 protein: CASSPLSGASMNTEAFF. Here the CDR3 DNA reads TGTGCCAGCTCACCCCTTTCAGGGGCCAGCATGAACACTGAAGCTTTCTTT.